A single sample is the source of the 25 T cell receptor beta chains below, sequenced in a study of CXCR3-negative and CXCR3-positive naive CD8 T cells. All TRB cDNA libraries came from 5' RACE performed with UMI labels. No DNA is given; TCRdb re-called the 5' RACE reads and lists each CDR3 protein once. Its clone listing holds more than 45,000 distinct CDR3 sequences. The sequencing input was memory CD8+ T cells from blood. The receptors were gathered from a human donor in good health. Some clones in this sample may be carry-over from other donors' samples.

Here the CDR3 reads CSVVQGSYEQYF. The chain links TRBV29-1 to TRBJ2-7; TCRdb's D call of TRBD1 is untestable without DNA. Germline V lookup: CDR1 SQVTM, CDR2 ANQGSEA. This CDR3 comprises 12 residues.

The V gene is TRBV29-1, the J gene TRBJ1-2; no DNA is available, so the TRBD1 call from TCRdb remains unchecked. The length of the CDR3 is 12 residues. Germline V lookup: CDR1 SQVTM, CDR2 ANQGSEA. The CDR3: CSARQGLGGYTF.

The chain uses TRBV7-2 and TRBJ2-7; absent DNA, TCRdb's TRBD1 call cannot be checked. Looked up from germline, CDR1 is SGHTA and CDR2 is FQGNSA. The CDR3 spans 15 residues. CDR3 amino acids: CASSKETGRFQEQYF.

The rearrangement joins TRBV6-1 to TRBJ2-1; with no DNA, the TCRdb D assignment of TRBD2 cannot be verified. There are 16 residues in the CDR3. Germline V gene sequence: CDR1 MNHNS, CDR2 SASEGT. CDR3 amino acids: CASSEGSGGGYNEQFF.

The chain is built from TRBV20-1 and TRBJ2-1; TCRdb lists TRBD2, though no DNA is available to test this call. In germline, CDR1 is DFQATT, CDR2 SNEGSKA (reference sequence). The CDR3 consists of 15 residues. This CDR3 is CSAREASGGANEQFF.

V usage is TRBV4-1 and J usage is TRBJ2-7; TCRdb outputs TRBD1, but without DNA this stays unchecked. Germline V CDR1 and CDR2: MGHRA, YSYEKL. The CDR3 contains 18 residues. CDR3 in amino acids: CASSQSPGQGSKGYEQYF.

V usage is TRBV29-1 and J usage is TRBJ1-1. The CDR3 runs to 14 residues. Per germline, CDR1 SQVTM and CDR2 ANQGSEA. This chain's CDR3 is CSVEDYRGEPEAFF.

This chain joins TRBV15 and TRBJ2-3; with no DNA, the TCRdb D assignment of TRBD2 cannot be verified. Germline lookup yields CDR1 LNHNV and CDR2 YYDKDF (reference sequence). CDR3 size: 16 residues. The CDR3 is CATSTRLARSTDTQYF.

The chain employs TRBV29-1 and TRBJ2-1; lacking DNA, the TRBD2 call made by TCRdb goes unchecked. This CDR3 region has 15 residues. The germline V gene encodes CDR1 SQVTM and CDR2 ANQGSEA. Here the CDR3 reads CSVEGRLADNNEQFF.

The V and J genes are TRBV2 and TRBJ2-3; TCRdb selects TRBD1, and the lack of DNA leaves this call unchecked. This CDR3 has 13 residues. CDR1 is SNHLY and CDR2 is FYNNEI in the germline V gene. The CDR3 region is CASNRGGADTQYF.

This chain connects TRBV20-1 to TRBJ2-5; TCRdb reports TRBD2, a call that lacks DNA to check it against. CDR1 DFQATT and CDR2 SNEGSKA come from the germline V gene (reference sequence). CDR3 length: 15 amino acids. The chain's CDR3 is CSARASGAIRETQYF.

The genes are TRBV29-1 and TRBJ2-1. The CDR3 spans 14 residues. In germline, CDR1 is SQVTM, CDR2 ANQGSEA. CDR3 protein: CSVEEAISYNEQFF.

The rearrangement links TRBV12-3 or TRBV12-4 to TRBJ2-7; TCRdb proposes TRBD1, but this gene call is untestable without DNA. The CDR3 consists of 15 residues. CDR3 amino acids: CASSLRQGSGYEQYF.

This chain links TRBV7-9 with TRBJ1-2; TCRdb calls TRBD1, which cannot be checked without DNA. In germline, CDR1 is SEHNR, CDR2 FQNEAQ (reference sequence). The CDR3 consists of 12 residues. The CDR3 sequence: CASSIAGIGYTF.

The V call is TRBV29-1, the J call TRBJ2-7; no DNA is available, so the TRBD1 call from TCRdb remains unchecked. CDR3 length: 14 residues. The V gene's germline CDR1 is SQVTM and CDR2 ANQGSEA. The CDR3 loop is CSVELRDRAYEQYF.

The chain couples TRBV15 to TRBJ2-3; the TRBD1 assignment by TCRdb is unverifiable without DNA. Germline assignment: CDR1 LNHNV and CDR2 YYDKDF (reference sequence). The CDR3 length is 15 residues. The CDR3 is CASARGGGATDTQYF. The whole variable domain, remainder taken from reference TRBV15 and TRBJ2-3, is DAMVIQNPRYQVTQFGKPVTLSCSQTLNHNVMYWYQQKSSQAPKLLFHYYDKDFNNEADTPDNFQSRRPNTSFCFLDIRSPGLGDTAMYLCASARGGGATDTQYFGPGTRLTVL.

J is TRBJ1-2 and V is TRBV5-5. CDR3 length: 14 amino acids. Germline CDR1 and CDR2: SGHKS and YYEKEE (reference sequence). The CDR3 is CASSLIPNNYGYTF.

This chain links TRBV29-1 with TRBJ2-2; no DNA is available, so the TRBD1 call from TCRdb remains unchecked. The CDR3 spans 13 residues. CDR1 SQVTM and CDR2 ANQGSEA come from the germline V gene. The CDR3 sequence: CSVSTGMTGELFF.

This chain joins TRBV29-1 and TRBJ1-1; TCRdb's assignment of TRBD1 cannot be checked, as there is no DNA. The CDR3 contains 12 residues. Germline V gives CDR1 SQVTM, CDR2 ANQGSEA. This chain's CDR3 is CSVEGTGVEAFF.

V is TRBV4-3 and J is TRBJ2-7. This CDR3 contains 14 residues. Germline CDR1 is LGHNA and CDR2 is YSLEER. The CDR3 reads CASSQDVRLPEQYF.

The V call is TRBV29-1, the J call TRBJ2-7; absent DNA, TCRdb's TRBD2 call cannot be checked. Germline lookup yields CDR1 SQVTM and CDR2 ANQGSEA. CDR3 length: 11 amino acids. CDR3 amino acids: CSVEDGSEQYF.

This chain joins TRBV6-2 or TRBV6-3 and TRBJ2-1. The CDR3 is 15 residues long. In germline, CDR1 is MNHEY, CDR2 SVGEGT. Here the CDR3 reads CASSYSETGYNEQFF.

CDR3 amino acids: CASSQVEGGTGELFF. The V and J genes are TRBV4-1 and TRBJ2-2; TCRdb lists TRBD2, though no DNA is available to test this call. CDR1 MGHRA and CDR2 YSYEKL come from the germline V gene. The CDR3 runs to 15 residues.

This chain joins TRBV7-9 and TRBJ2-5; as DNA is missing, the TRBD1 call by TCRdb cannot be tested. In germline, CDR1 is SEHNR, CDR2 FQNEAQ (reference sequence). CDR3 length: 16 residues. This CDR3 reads CASTFIVGQGKETQYF.

CDR3 sequence: CSARSPSGGHNEQFF. This rearrangement joins TRBV20-1 to TRBJ2-1; with no DNA, the TCRdb D assignment of TRBD2 cannot be verified. The CDR3 is 15 residues long. The germline CDR1 and CDR2 sequences are DFQATT and SNEGSKA (reference sequence).